Presented here are 20 T cell receptor beta chains from one specimen sequenced in a study of blood T cell repertoires in COVID-19. Measured with immunoSEQ multiplex PCR; TCRdb has only the in-frame clones, and not every one. The repertoire holds about 200,000 clones, with around 80% as singletons. The sequencing input was peripheral blood. The source of these receptors is a woman over 75 with acute or convalescent COVID-19.

This clone was seen more than once but under ten times. The J gene is TRBJ2-7, the V gene TRBV15; D may be TRBD2 (5 bases). Germline V gives CDR1 LNHNV, CDR2 YYDKDF (reference sequence). CDR3 size: 13 residues. Trimming left V 3 bases short and J 4 bases short, with 10 bases between. CDR3 loop: CATSSASGYEQYF. The CDR3 coding sequence is TGTGCCACCAGCAGCGCCTCGGGGTACGAGCAGTACTTC.

The chain is built from TRBV6-2 or TRBV6-3 and TRBJ1-1; a weak D match, TRBD1 (5 bases). Per the germline V gene, CDR1 is MNHEY and CDR2 is SVGEGT. The CDR3 consists of 20 residues. The V and J ends lost 0 bases and 10 bases respectively, with 33 bases between them. The CDR3 nucleotides read TGTGCCAGCAGTTACTCGATTCGAAGGTCTGCTGCGGACACCCTAACAGCAGCTTTCTTT. Its protein product is CASSYSIRRSAADTLTAAFF.

The chain employs TRBV28 and TRBJ2-7; 8 nucleotides align to TRBD1. In germline, CDR1 is MDHEN, CDR2 SYDVKM. This CDR3 spans 13 amino acids. Losses at the gene ends were 6 bases for V and 3 bases for J; bases not matched to a gene: 4. CDR3 coding DNA: TGTGCCAGCAGGTCCGGGACAGGCTACGAGCAGTACTTC. It yields the protein CASRSGTGYEQYF.

V is TRBV6-6 and J is TRBJ1-6; D gene unclear. The V end was cut by 7 bases, the J end by 10 bases, with 14 bases between. There are 13 residues in the CDR3. Germline V gene lookup returns CDR1 MNHNY and CDR2 SVGAGI (reference sequence). CDR3 protein: CASKGPTGSPLHF. The CDR3 DNA reads as TGTGCCAGCAAGGGCCCGACGGGGTCACCCCTCCACTTT.

The genes are TRBV24-1 and TRBJ1-2; 7 bases line up with TRBD1. Unmatched junction bases numbered 7, after V lost 7 bases and J lost 6 bases. The CDR3 length is 13 residues. Germline CDR1 is KGHDR and CDR2 is SFDVKD. Written as DNA, the CDR3 is TGTGCCACCAGCTACAGGGGATCAAATGGCTACACCTTC. This gives the protein CATSYRGSNGYTF.

The chain has TRBV30 and TRBJ2-4; TRBD1 matches at 9 bases. J gave up 6 bases and V 7 bases, and 4 bases lay outside the gene matches. Germline V gives CDR1 GTSNPN, CDR2 SVGIG (reference sequence). The CDR3 runs 12 residues. CDR3 protein: CAFQTGGNIQYF. The DNA for the CDR3 is TGTGCCTTTCAGACAGGGGGAAACATTCAGTACTTC. Variable domain in full (rest from reference TRBV30 and TRBJ2-4): SQTIHQWPATLVQPVGSPLSLECTVEGTSNPNLYWYRQAAGRGLQLLFYSVGIGQISSEVPQNLSASRPQDRQFILSSKKLLLSDSGFYLCAFQTGGNIQYFGAGTRLSVL.

This sequence joins TRBV3-1 (or the pseudogene TRBV3-2) and TRBJ2-7, with TRBD2 matching over 8 bases. With V trimmed by 4 bases and J by 5 bases, 7 bases remained unmatched. Germline V CDR1 and CDR2: LGHDT, YNNKEL (reference sequence). The CDR3 extends over 14 amino acids. CDR3 nucleotides: TGTGCCAGCAGCCGGGGCGGGGGGCCCCACGAGCAGTACTTC. Its protein product is CASSRGGGPHEQYF.

Remarks on this clone: The CDR3 does not close with the conserved phenylalanine or tryptophan, likely indicating a read error. The DNA is left out, because the CDR3 cannot be placed on it with certainty; the CDR3 is given as TCRdb lists it. The chain carries TRBV11-3 and TRBJ2-7; the DNA was not compared with TRBD1, the D call given in the table. The CDR3 region is 10 residues in length, termini included. Germline values: CDR1 SGHNT, CDR2 YENEEA. CDR3 in amino acids: CASSFEGAFG.

Only a few counts were recorded for this clone. CDR3 DNA: TGTGCTAGTGCCTCGCCGGGGACAGGGTATCAGCCCCAGCATTTT. Protein: CASASPGTGYQPQHF. The rearrangement joins TRBV12-5 to TRBJ1-5; 9 nucleotides agree with TRBD1. CDR3 length equals 15 residues. Per the germline V gene, CDR1 is LGHNT and CDR2 is FRNRAP. The V segment lost 7 bases and the J segment 5 bases; nucleotides outside the gene matches: 9.

The rearrangement uses TRBV18 and TRBJ2-7; 10 bases align to TRBD1. The CDR3 has 14 residues. From germline, CDR1 is KGHSH and CDR2 LQKENI. The J segment lost 5 bases and the V segment lost 6 bases, leaving 7 bases of the junction unmatched. CDR3 coding DNA: TGTGCCAGCTCTCCGGGACAGGGGTATGACGAGCAGTACTTC. Translating it yields CASSPGQGYDEQYF. The full variable domain, rest sourced from reference TRBV18 and TRBJ2-7, is NAGVMQNPRHLVRRRGQEARLRCSPMKGHSHVYWYRQLPEEGLKFMVYLQKENIIDESGMPKERFSAEFPKEGPSILRIQQVVRGDSAAYFCASSPGQGYDEQYFGPGTRLTVT.

This clone was picked up one time. The CDR3 reads CASSPDRWDGYTF. The CDR3, as DNA: TGTGCCAGCAGCCCGGACAGGTGGGATGGCTACACCTTC. The chain uses TRBV5-6 and TRBJ1-2, with 7 bases aligning to TRBD1. Trimming at V came to 4 bases and at J to 6 bases, leaving 6 bases not matched to a gene. Looked up from germline, CDR1 is SGHDT and CDR2 is YYEEEE. The CDR3 has 13 amino acids. Full variable domain (outside the CDR3, taken from reference TRBV5-6 and TRBJ1-2): DAGVTQSPTHLIKTRGQQVTLRCSPKSGHDTVSWYQQALGQGPQFIFQYYEEEERQRGNFPDRFSGHQFPNYSSELNVNALLLGDSALYLCASSPDRWDGYTFGSGTRLTVV.

Written as DNA, the CDR3 is TGTGCCAGCAGCCAAGGGCAGGAGGGTCAGCCCCAGCATTTT. Its translation is CASSQGQEGQPQHF. The gene calls are TRBV3-1 (or the pseudogene TRBV3-2) and TRBJ1-5; D uncertain. The V gene's germline CDR1 is LGHDT and CDR2 YNNKEL (reference sequence). The germline V and J ends were trimmed by 1 base and 6 bases, with 10 bases remaining between them. This CDR3 is built from 14 residues.

In the case of this clone: At the DNA level, this CDR3 is encoded by other sequences in the same sample as well. The chain carries TRBV9 and TRBJ1-4, with 10 bases aligning to TRBD1. Trimming at V came to 0 bases and at J to 5 bases, leaving 1 base not matched to a gene. The CDR3 has 15 amino acids. The germline gives CDR1 SGDLS, CDR2 YYNGEE. The CDR3 loop is CASSVGTGGNEKLFF. The CDR3 region has the DNA TGTGCCAGCAGCGTAGGGACAGGGGGGAATGAAAAACTGTTTTTT.

This clone was seen once. The chain carries TRBV7-2 and TRBJ2-7, with 7 bases fitting TRBD2. CDR1 and CDR2 (germline): SGHTA, FQGNSA. This CDR3 spans 14 amino acids. V lost 4 bases to trimming and J lost 2 bases; unmatched junction nucleotides: 5. The CDR3 region is CASSSGTTPYEQYF. The CDR3 region has the DNA TGTGCCAGCAGCTCCGGGACTACCCCCTACGAGCAGTACTTC.

This clone has a handful of counts. The rearrangement uses TRBV30 and TRBJ2-7; TRBD2 matches at 14 bases. The V segment lost 0 bases and the J segment 4 bases; nucleotides outside the gene matches: 11. This CDR3 is 18 amino acids long. CDR1 and CDR2 from the germline V gene are GTSNPN and SVGIG (reference sequence). In nucleotides, the CDR3 is TGTGCCTGGAGTGTACGGAGACTAGCGGGAGGGGTTGGGTACGAGCAGTACTTC. Protein product: CAWSVRRLAGGVGYEQYF.

The V and J genes are TRBV5-4 and TRBJ2-2; weak D call: TRBD1 (5 bases). The CDR3 sequence is 12 residues long. Trimming took 4 bases from V and 7 from J, leaving 8 bases between them. Germline CDR1 SGHNT, CDR2 YYREEE (reference sequence). CDR3 coding DNA: TGTGCCAGCAGCAGGGGTGTCGGGGAGCTGTTTTTT. Residues: CASSRGVGELFF.

This chain connects TRBV5-5 to TRBJ2-2; the D gene is possibly TRBD1 (5 bases). V was pared by 3 bases and J by 1 base, with 13 bases between. This CDR3 is 16 amino acids long. In germline, CDR1 is SGHKS, CDR2 YYEKEE (reference sequence). CDR3 nucleotides: TGTGCCAGCAGCTATTACCTTACAGGGAACACCGGGGAGCTGTTTTTT. Protein: CASSYYLTGNTGELFF.

The chain joins TRBV2 to TRBJ1-4; TRBD1 matches 7 bases. The V gene end was trimmed by 7 bases and the J gene end by 3 bases; junction bases not matched to a gene: 5. Germline V gene lookup returns CDR1 SNHLY and CDR2 FYNNEI. This CDR3 has 14 residues. As DNA, the CDR3 is TGTGCCAGCAAGGGGACAGCAGCTAATGAAAAACTGTTTTTT. Translation: CASKGTAANEKLFF.

The V and J genes are TRBV7-2 and TRBJ2-1, with 11 bases that match TRBD2. Germline V CDR1 and CDR2: SGHTA, FQGNSA. This CDR3 comprises 16 residues. The junction had 8 bases not matched to a gene; V was cut back by 5 bases and J by 5 bases. CDR3 nucleotides: TGTGCCAGCAGCATCGCCTTAGCGGGGGGGAACAATGAGCAGTTCTTC. Translation: CASSIALAGGNNEQFF. The full variable domain, rest sourced from reference TRBV7-2 and TRBJ2-1, is GAGVSQSPSNKVTEKGKDVELRCDPISGHTALYWYRQSLGQGLEFLIYFQGNSAPDKSGLPSDRFSAERTGGSVSTLTIQRTQQEDSAVYLCASSIALAGGNNEQFFGPGTRLTVL.

CDR3 sequence: CATSGDRVDEQYF. DNA for the CDR3: TGTGCCACCAGTGGGGACAGGGTGGACGAGCAGTACTTC. This rearrangement joins TRBV24-1 to TRBJ2-7; TRBD1 matches 9 bases. The length of the CDR3 is 13 residues. Germline values: CDR1 KGHDR, CDR2 SFDVKD. The V and J ends lost 5 bases and 5 bases, in that order; junction bases with no gene match: 3.